This T cell receptor (beta chain) was sequenced for a study of vaccination and CD4 T cells after COVID-19. At the level of the study: Each of the control cultures got a CEFX pool, an HIV-1 Nef pool, or no peptide.

At the Johns Hopkins FTIC core, DNA taken from cultured CD4+ T cells was sequenced by way of the Oncomine TCR Beta short-read assay. TCRdb passed the PCR reads through MiXCR, listing each CDR3 protein once. The sample lists some 25,000 distinct CDR3 sequences, 49% occurring once. Notes on the study in general: A median roughly 86% of convalescent patients' SARS-CoV-2-reactive clones emerged only after vaccination.

In regard to this clonotype: Antigen unknown.

Treatment meaning: roughly 10-day PBMC culture with coronavirus spike peptide pools or control peptides (ViraFEST assay). The CDR3 covers 12 residues. V shed 3 bases and J shed 8 bases, with 10 bases lying between them. Germline CDR1 reads SNHLY; CDR2 reads FYNNEI. The clonotype was recovered from a human donor who had recovered from COVID-19. The chain combines TRBV2 with TRBJ1-2; D unclear. The source material was CD4+ T cells from blood, cultured in vitro. The CDR3 spells CASSDGDRGYTF. In nucleotides, the CDR3 is TGTGCCAGCAGTGATGGTGATAGGGGCTACACCTTC.